One sample yielded the 30 T cell receptor beta chains listed below, sequenced in a study of T cells expressing NK-cell markers. From the 5' RACE reads, TCRdb lists one entry per CDR3 protein and no DNA. This table lists about 460,000 distinct CDR3 sequences. Sequencing was carried out using blood T cells: a sorted CD56 or NKG2C T cell subset, CD4+ or CD8+ T cells, or bulk PBMC T cells (not recorded which). The receptors were sampled from a woman aged 50 to 60 in good health.

The chain employs TRBV12-3 or TRBV12-4 and TRBJ2-1. The CDR3 runs to 14 residues. The CDR3 loop is CASSPTSSYNEQFF.

The J gene is TRBJ2-1, the V gene TRBV29-1; lacking DNA, the TRBD2 call made by TCRdb goes unchecked. This CDR3 contains 15 residues. Germline CDR1 SQVTM, CDR2 ANQGSEA. This CDR3 is CSVKTSGNSYNEQFF.

The J gene is TRBJ2-3, the V gene TRBV2; TCRdb selects TRBD1, and the lack of DNA leaves this call unchecked. This CDR3 contains 15 residues. Germline CDR1 SNHLY, CDR2 FYNNEI. CDR3 sequence reads: CASSTTGFPTDTQYF.

The chain joins TRBV6-4 to TRBJ2-1; TCRdb's D call, TRBD1, is unchecked because there is no DNA. This CDR3 comprises 13 residues. Per germline, CDR1 MRHNA and CDR2 SNTAGT. CDR3 amino acids: CASRRRGSEEQFF.

The chain has TRBV5-1 and TRBJ2-2. This CDR3 is built from 14 residues. The germline V gene has CDR1 SGHRS and CDR2 YFSETQ. The CDR3 loop reads CASSLDRNTGELFF.

The chain recombines TRBV5-1 with TRBJ2-2; TCRdb designates TRBD2, a call that cannot be tested without DNA. CDR1 is SGHRS and CDR2 is YFSETQ in the germline V gene. The CDR3 runs 17 residues. The CDR3 loop is CASSAGLAGRYTGELFF.

The V and J genes are TRBV30 and TRBJ2-6. Germline V CDR1 and CDR2: GTSNPN, SVGIG (reference sequence). This CDR3 region has 14 residues. This CDR3 reads CAWSQGSGANVLTF.

The chain recombines TRBV14 with TRBJ2-1. There are 17 residues in the CDR3. Germline CDR1 and CDR2: SGHDN and FVKESK. This chain's CDR3 is CASSQEGQSHSYNEQFF.

The chain employs TRBV24-1 and TRBJ2-3; absent DNA, TCRdb's TRBD2 call cannot be checked. The CDR3 loop spans 11 amino acids. Per germline, CDR1 KGHDR and CDR2 SFDVKD. CDR3 sequence: CATSLLGRQYF.

This chain links TRBV6-6 with TRBJ2-3; TCRdb's D call of TRBD1 is untestable without DNA. CDR1 is MNHNY and CDR2 is SVGAGI in the germline V gene (reference sequence). The CDR3 is 15 amino acids. CDR3 in amino acids: CASRLGVGATDTQYF.

V and J are TRBV10-3 and TRBJ2-5; the TCRdb D gene call, TRBD1, has no DNA to confirm it. CDR1 is ENHRY, CDR2 SYGVKD, per germline. CDR3 length: 12 residues. CDR3 sequence reads: CAIKGQQEIQYF.

The J gene is TRBJ2-1, the V gene TRBV7-2; TCRdb reports TRBD2, a call that lacks DNA to check it against. The germline V gene has CDR1 SGHTA and CDR2 FQGNSA. The CDR3 consists of 17 residues. The CDR3 loop is CASSLWPGLASYNEQFF.

The chain combines TRBV5-1 with TRBJ2-5; the TCRdb call, TRBD2, lacks DNA for checking. The CDR3 spans 15 residues. Germline V gene sequence: CDR1 SGHRS, CDR2 YFSETQ. The CDR3 region is CASSLAVGGPQTQYF.

This chain joins TRBV7-9 and TRBJ2-7; TCRdb indicates TRBD1, and absent DNA this call remains unverified. CDR3 length: 13 residues. In germline, CDR1 is SEHNR, CDR2 FQNEAQ (reference sequence). CDR3 residues: CASGWDTSYEQYF.

The chain carries TRBV6-5 and TRBJ1-2; TCRdb designates TRBD1, a call that cannot be tested without DNA. This CDR3 contains 17 residues. Germline CDR1 is MNHEY and CDR2 is SVGAGI. The CDR3 sequence: CASSYFPGQGVRYGYTF.

This chain connects TRBV6-2 or TRBV6-3 to TRBJ2-7. The CDR3 is 11 residues long. Germline CDR1 MNHEY, CDR2 SVGEGT. The CDR3 sequence is CASRVGYEQYF.

The rearrangement joins TRBV25-1 to TRBJ2-5; the D call of TRBD2 rests on TCRdb alone, since no DNA is present to check it. Per the germline V gene, CDR1 is MGHDK and CDR2 is SYGVNS. The CDR3 has 17 residues. The CDR3 here is CASSEYWASGSGETQYF.

The V call is TRBV3-1, the J call TRBJ1-2; TCRdb names TRBD1, which stays unverified in the absence of DNA. The CDR3 has 15 amino acids. Germline V gene sequence: CDR1 LGHDT, CDR2 YNNKEL (reference sequence). The CDR3 reads CASSQGRTGFYGYTF.

The chain couples TRBV11-2 to TRBJ2-2. Germline V CDR1 and CDR2: SGHAT, FQNNGV. CDR3 size: 17 residues. CDR3 in amino acids: CASSLVLDWIDTGELFF.

The chain recombines TRBV7-8 with TRBJ2-3; lacking DNA, the TRBD1 call made by TCRdb goes unchecked. Germline assignment: CDR1 SGHVS and CDR2 FQNEAQ. The CDR3 is 14 residues long. The CDR3 protein is CASRRPRQGNTQYF.

V gene TRBV5-6 combines with J gene TRBJ2-1. The germline V gene has CDR1 SGHDT and CDR2 YYEEEE. The CDR3 spans 17 residues. The CDR3 protein is CASSLAQRPGSYNEQFF.

V gene TRBV7-9 combines with J gene TRBJ2-1. Germline CDR1 SEHNR, CDR2 FQNEAQ (reference sequence). This CDR3 contains 14 residues. CDR3 protein: CASSFQRLHNEQFF.

The chain is built from TRBV12-3 or TRBV12-4 and TRBJ1-1. CDR3 length equals 11 residues. The CDR3 protein is CASRHNTEAFF.

The chain has TRBV24-1 and TRBJ2-2. The germline CDR1 and CDR2 sequences are KGHDR and SFDVKD. The CDR3 extends over 12 amino acids. The CDR3 protein is CATSDRPEKLFF.

The CDR3 region is CASSREQGVAFF. V and J are TRBV18 and TRBJ1-1; TCRdb picks TRBD1, but there is no DNA to check that call. Germline-derived CDR1 and CDR2 are KGHSH and LQKENI. This CDR3 contains 12 residues.

The rearrangement uses TRBV10-3 and TRBJ2-3; TCRdb's D call of TRBD1 is untestable without DNA. The CDR3 is 16 residues long. Germline CDR1 reads ENHRY; CDR2 reads SYGVKD. The CDR3 sequence is CAITPRDRGDTDTQYF.

The chain couples TRBV4-1 to TRBJ2-1; TCRdb designates TRBD2, a call that cannot be tested without DNA. The CDR3 runs to 17 residues. Germline assignment: CDR1 MGHRA and CDR2 YSYEKL. CDR3 in amino acids: CASSHYRGLAENNEQFF.

This chain joins TRBV2 and TRBJ2-1; TCRdb names TRBD1, which stays unverified in the absence of DNA. The CDR3 consists of 14 residues. The V gene's germline CDR1 is SNHLY and CDR2 FYNNEI. CDR3 sequence reads: CASIWTGGHNEQFF.

The rearrangement links TRBV20-1 to TRBJ1-2; no DNA is available, so the TRBD1 call from TCRdb remains unchecked. The CDR3 spans 15 residues. Germline-derived CDR1 and CDR2 are DFQATT and SNEGSKA (reference sequence). This CDR3 is CSARNTQGAHYGYTF.

The rearrangement uses TRBV27 and TRBJ1-6; the TRBD1 assignment by TCRdb is unverifiable without DNA. This CDR3 contains 15 residues. The germline V gene has CDR1 MNHEY and CDR2 SMNVEV (reference sequence). CDR3 residues: CASSPATGFVSPLHF.